Ten or more counts support the clone carrying this T cell receptor beta chain. Its antigen is unidentified. This specimen belongs to a study of spatial heterogeneity in lung cancer. Study-level background: The donor population consisted of approximately 70 patients with untreated, early-stage non-small cell lung cancer. Combinations of a unique TCR and a UMI were tallied in raw reads, and on average each appeared more than ten times. Detection consistently yielded more beta chains than alpha chains. Study findings and constraints: Tumor TCRs that were ubiquitous and expanded showed up in blood more at resection than follow-up.

The time point was: blood at routine non-recurrence follow-up after resection. Tumor, nontumor lung or frozen PBMC supplied whole RNA, sequenced without sorting. MiXCR, applied by TCRdb to the 5' RACE reads, yields one record per CDR3 protein. The table has 25,000 to 30,000 distinct CDR3 sequences, 6% seen once. CDR3 length: 15 residues. Germline assignment: CDR1 MDHEN and CDR2 SYDVKM. Trimming removed 6 bases from V and 3 bases from J, with 17 bases in between. The TCR comes from a male donor with early-stage non-small cell lung cancer. The genes are TRBV28 and TRBJ1-1, with TRBD1 as a possible D gene (6 bases). Sequencing used PBMCs, obtained at follow-up. DNA for the CDR3: TGTGCCAGCAGGACCGCAGGGGCGGGTGACACTGAAGCTTTCTTT. This codes for CASRTAGAGDTEAFF.